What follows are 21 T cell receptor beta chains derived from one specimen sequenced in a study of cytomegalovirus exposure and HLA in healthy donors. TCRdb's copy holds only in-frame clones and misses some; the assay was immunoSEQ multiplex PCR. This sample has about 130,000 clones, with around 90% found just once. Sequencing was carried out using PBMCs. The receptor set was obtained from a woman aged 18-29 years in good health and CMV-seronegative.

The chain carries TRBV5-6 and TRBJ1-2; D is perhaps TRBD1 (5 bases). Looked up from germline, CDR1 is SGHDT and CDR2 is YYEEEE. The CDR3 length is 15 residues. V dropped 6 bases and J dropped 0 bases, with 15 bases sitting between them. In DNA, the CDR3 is TGTGCCAGCACCTTCTGGCGGGGGACTAACTATGGCTACACCTTC. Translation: CASTFWRGTNYGYTF.

DNA for the CDR3: TGTGCCAGCAGTCAGACCGGCGGGGCTAATGAAAAACTGTTTTTT. Amino acid sequence: CASSQTGGANEKLFF. This chain connects TRBV2 to TRBJ1-4; D unclear. Trimming cost V 5 bases and J 3 bases, with 13 bases left between them. Germline CDR1 and CDR2: SNHLY and FYNNEI. The CDR3 sequence is 15 residues long.

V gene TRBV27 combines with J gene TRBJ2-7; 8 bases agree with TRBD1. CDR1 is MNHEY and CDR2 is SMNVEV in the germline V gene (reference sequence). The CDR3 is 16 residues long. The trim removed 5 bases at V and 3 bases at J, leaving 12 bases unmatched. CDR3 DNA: TGTGCCAGCAGTCCGCAACTCCTGGACAGGGTCTACGAGCAGTACTTC. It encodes CASSPQLLDRVYEQYF.

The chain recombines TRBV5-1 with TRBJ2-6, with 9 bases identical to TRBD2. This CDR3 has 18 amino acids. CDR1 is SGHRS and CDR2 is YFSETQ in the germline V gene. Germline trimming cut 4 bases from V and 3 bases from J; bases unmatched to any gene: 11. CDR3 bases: TGCGCCAGCAGCCCGCGGGGGGGATTCCTAGGTGGGGCCAACGTCCTGACTTTC. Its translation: CASSPRGGFLGGANVLTF. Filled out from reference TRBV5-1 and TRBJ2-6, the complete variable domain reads KAGVTQTPRYLIKTRGQQVTLSCSPISGHRSVSWYQQTPGQGLQFLFEYFSETQRNKGNFPGRFSGRQFSNSRSEMNVSTLELGDSALYLCASSPRGGFLGGANVLTFGAGSRLTVL.

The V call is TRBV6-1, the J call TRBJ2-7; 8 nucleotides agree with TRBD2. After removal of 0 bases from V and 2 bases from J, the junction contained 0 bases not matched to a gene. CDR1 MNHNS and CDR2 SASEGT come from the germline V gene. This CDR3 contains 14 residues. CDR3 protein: CASSEARGAYEQYF. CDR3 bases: TGTGCCAGCAGTGAAGCGCGGGGGGCCTACGAGCAGTACTTC.

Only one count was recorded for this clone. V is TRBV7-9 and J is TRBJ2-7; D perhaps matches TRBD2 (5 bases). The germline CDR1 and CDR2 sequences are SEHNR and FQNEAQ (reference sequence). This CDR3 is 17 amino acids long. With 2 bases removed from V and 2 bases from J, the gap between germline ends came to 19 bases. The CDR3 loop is CASSLTPRGGKTYEQYF. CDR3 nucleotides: TGTGCCAGCAGCTTAACTCCTCGGGGTGGTAAGACCTACGAGCAGTACTTC.

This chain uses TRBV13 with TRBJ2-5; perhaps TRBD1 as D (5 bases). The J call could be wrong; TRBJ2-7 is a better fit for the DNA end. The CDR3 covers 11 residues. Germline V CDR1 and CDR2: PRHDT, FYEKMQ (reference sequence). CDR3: CASRGRYEQYF. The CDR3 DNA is TGTGCCAGCAGGGGGCGATACGAGCAGTACTTC.

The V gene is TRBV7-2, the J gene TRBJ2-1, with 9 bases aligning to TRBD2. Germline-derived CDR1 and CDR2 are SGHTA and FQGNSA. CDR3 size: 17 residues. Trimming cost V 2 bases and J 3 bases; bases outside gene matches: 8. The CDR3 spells CASSLKVATSGYNEQFF. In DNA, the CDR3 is TGTGCCAGCAGCTTAAAAGTCGCGACTAGCGGCTACAATGAGCAGTTCTTC.

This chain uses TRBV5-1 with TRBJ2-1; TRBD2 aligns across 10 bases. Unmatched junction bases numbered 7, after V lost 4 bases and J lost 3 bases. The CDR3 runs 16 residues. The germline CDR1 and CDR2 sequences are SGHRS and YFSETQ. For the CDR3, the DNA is TGCGCCAGCAGCGGAGGACTAGCGGCCTTCTACAATGAGCAGTTCTTC. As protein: CASSGGLAAFYNEQFF.

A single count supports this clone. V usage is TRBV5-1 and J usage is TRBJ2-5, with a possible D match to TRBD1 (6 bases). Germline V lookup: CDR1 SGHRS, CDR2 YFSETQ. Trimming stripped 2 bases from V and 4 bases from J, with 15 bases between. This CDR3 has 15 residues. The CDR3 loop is CASSFQTGTGETQYF. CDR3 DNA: TGCGCCAGCAGCTTTCAAACAGGGACGGGAGAGACCCAGTACTTC.

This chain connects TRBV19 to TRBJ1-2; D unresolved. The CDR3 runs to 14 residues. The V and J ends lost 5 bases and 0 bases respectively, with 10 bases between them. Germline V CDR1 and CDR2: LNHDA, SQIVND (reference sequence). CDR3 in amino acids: CASSFRRSNYGYTF. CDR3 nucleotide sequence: TGTGCCAGTAGTTTTAGGAGATCTAACTATGGCTACACCTTC.

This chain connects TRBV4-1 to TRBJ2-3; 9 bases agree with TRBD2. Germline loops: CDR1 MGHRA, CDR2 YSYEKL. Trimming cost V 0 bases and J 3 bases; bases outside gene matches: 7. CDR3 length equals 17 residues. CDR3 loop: CASSQDLASGNTDTQYF. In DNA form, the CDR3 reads TGCGCCAGCAGCCAAGATTTGGCTAGCGGGAATACAGATACGCAGTATTTT.

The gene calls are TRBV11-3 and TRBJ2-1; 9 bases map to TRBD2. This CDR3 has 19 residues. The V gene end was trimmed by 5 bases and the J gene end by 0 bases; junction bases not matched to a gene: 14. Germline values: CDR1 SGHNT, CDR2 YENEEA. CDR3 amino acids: CASSPREREVPSSYNEQFF. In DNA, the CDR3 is TGTGCCAGCAGCCCTCGGGAGCGGGAGGTGCCCAGCTCCTACAATGAGCAGTTCTTC.

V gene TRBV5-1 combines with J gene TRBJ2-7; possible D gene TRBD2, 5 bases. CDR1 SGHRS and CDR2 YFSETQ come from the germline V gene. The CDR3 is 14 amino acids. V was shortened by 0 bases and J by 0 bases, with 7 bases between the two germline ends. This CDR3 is CASSLERYSYEQYF. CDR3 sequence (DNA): TGCGCCAGCAGCTTGGAGCGGTACTCCTACGAGCAGTACTTC.

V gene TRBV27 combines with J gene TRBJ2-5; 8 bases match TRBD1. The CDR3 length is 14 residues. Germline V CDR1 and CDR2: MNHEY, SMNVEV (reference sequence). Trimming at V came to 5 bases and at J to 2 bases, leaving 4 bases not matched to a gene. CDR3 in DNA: TGTGCCAGCAGTCCGTGGGACAGGCAAGAGACCCAGTACTTC. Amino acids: CASSPWDRQETQYF.

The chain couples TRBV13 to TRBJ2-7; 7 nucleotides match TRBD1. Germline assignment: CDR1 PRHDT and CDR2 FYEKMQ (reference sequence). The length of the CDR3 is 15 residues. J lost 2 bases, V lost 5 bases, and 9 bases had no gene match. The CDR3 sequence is CASSPRTGSPYEQYF. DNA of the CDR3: TGTGCCAGCAGCCCCCGGACAGGATCACCCTACGAGCAGTACTTC.

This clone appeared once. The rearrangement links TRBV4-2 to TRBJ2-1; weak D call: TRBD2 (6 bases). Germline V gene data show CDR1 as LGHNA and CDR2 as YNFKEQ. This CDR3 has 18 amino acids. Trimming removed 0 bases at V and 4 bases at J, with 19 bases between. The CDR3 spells CASSQDGGDQRAYNEQFF. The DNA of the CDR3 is TGTGCCAGCAGCCAAGATGGAGGGGACCAGCGGGCGTACAATGAGCAGTTCTTC.

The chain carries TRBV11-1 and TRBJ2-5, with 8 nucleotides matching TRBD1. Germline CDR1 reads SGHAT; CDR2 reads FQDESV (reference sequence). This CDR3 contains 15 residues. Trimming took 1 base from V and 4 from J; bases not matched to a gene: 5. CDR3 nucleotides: TGTGCCAGCAGCTTAGGAGACAGGGGAGGAGAGACCCAGTACTTC. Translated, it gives CASSLGDRGGETQYF.

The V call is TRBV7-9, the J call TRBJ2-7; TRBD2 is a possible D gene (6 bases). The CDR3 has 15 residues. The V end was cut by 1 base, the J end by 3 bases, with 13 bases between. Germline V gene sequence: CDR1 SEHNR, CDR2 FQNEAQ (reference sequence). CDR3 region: CASSLELGLYYEQYF. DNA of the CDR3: TGTGCCAGCAGCTTAGAGCTGGGACTCTACTACGAGCAGTACTTC.

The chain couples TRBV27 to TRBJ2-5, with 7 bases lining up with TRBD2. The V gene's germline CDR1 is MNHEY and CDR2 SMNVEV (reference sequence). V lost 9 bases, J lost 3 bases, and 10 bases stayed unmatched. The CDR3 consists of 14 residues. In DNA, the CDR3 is TGTGCCAGTAGAAAATGGGGGGGGGAAGAGACCCAGTACTTC. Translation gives CASRKWGGEETQYF.

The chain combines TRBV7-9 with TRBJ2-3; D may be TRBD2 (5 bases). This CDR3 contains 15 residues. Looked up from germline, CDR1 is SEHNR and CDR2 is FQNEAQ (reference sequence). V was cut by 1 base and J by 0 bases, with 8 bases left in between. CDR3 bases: TGTGCCAGCAGCTTAGTACGCGGGAGCACAGATACGCAGTATTTT. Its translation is CASSLVRGSTDTQYF.